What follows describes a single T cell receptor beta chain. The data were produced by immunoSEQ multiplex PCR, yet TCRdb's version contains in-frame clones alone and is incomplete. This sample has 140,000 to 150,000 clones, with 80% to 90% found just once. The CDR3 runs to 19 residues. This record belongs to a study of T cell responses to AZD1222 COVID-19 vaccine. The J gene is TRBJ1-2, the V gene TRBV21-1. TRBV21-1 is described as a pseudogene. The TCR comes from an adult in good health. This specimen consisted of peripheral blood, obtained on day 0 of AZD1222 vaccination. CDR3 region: CASSKVIGDDDKSDYGYTF. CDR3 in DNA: TGTGCCAGCAGCAAAGTAATAGGGGACGACGACAAGTCCGACTATGGCTACACCTTC.